This entry concerns a single T cell receptor (beta chain). Trimming pared 1 base from V and 6 bases from J, leaving 4 bases between. The CDR3 spans 12 residues. CDR1 and CDR2 (germline): SGHTA, FQGNSA. The entry originates in a study of T-cell memory formation after mild COVID-19. Study-wide background: Clusters were largely donor specific.

Barcoded TCR alpha and TCR beta cDNA libraries with UMIs came from 5'RACE using constant-segment primers. Each CDR3 protein is one row after TCRdb ran MiXCR on the 5' RACE reads. The repertoire holds approximately 60,000 distinct CDR3 sequences, with less than 9.5% as singletons. This receptor was taken from a young man who had mild COVID-19 (a few samples of this study predate the infection). Cell type and time point are not known. This chain links TRBV7-2 with TRBJ1-3; D is ambiguous. The specimen sequenced was PBMCs or a T cell subset sorted from them (not recorded which). This chain's CDR3 is CASSLGTNTIYF. The CDR3 nucleotides are TGTGCCAGCAGCTTAGGGACAAACACCATATATTTT.